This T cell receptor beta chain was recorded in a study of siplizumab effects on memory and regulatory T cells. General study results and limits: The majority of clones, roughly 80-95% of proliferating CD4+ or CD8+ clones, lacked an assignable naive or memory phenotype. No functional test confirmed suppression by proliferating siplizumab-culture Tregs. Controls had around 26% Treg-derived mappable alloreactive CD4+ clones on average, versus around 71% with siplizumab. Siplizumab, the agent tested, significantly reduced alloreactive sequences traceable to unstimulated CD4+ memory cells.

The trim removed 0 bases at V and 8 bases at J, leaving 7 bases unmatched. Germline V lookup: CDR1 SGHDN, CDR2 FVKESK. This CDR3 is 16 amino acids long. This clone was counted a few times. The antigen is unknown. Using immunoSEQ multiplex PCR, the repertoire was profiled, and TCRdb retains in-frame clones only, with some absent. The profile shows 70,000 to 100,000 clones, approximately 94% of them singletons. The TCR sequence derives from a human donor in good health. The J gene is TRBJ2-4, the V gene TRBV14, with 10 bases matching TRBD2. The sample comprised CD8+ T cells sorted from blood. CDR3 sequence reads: CASSQEGLAGVDIQYF. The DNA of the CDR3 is TGTGCCAGCAGCCAAGAAGGCCTAGCGGGGGTTGACATTCAGTACTTC.